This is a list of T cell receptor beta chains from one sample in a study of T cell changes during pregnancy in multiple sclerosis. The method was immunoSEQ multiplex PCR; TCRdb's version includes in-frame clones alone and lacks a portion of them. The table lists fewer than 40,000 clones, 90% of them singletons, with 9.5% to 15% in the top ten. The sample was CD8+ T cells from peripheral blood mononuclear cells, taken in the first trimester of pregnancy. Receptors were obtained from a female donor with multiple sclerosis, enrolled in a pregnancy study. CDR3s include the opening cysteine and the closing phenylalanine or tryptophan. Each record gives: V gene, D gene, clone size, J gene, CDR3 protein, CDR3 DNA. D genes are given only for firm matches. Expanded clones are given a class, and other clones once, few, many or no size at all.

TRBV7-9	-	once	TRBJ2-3	CASSARVTDTQYF	TGTGCCAGCAGCGCCCGAGTCACAGATACGCAGTATTTT
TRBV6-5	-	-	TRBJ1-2	CASSYSISGGDGYTF	TGTGCCAGCAGTTACTCGATAAGCGGGGGCGATGGCTACACCTTC
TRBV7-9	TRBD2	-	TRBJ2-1	CASSPQLLAGEGQFF	TGTGCCAGCAGCCCCCAACTACTAGCGGGAGAGGGCCAGTTCTTC
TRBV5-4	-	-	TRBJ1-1	CASSWRGSRGTEAFF	TGTGCCAGCAGCTGGAGGGGATCACGGGGCACTGAAGCTTTCTTT
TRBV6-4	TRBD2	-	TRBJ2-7	CASSELAGANYEQYF	TGTGCCAGCAGTGAACTAGCGGGGGCGAACTACGAGCAGTACTTC
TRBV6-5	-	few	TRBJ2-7	CASRKHDYEQYF	TGTGCCAGCAGGAAGCATGACTACGAGCAGTACTTC
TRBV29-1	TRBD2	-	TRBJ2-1	CSVVGLARAYNEQFF	TGCAGCGTTGTTGGACTAGCTCGAGCCTACAATGAGCAGTTCTTC
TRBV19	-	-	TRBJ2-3	CASSIAFEGPTQYF	TGTGCCAGTAGTATAGCTTTCGAGGGCCCTACGCAGTATTTT
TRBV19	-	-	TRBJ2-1	CASSIWGEKYNEQFF	TGTGCCAGTAGTATTTGGGGGGAAAAATACAATGAGCAGTTCTTC
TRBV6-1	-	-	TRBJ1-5	CASSEARGNQPQHF	TGTGCCAGCAGTGAAGCGCGGGGGAATCAGCCCCAGCATTTT
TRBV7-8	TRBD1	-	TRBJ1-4	CASSLRAGTASNEKLFF	TGTGCCAGCAGCTTACGCGCCGGGACAGCATCTAATGAAAAACTGTTTTTT